This entry is about one TCR beta chain. What it binds is unknown. At one end, the junction sequence differs from germline, possibly due to a read error. The CDR3 is 18 residues long. From germline, CDR1 is LGHNA and CDR2 YNFKEQ. TCRbeta libraries were built with three rounds of nested PCR, modified from ARM-PCR. TCRdb passed the multiplex PCR reads through MiXCR, listing each CDR3 protein once. The sample includes roughly 43,000 distinct CDR3 sequences, around three fifths of them seen just once. This entry belongs to a study of tumor and adjacent non-tumor tissue in lung cancer. Study at large: On average, productive TCRbeta reads reached about 4.17 million per sample. Broader study findings: Normal lung showed higher cumulative top 100 clone frequency than tumor. Significantly higher TCR diversity was found in tumor than normal lung.

RNA was extracted from bulk tissue without any cell sorting. Distant lung tissue was collected more than 3 cm away from the tumor edge. The clonotype originates from a man aged 45-65 years with non-small cell lung cancer. Sequenced input: distant non-tumor lung tissue. V gene TRBV4-2 combines with J gene TRBJ2-2, with 14 nucleotides matching TRBD2. CDR3 region: CANSQVGLAGANAGELFF. In DNA form, the CDR3 reads TGTGCCAACAGCCAAGTGGGACTAGCGGGGGCGAACGCCGGGGAGCTGTTTTTT.